At least ten counts were recorded for the clone carrying this T cell receptor (beta chain). The CDR3 covers 14 residues. Germline values: CDR1 SEHNR, CDR2 FQNEAQ (reference sequence). V lost 4 bases to trimming and J lost 0 bases, with 10 bases between them. Hyperthyroidism, newly diagnosed and lasting under 2 months, affected patients aged 18 to 65. A patient was excluded if there was uncontrolled infection, other autoimmune disease, pregnancy or lactation. Fresh peripheral blood, around 9.2 ml of it, supplied the PBMCs. The data stem from a study of T cells in Graves' hyperthyroidism and ophthalmopathy. TCR beta CDR3 sequences were amplified from RNA transcripts. The primer set for the first-round RT-PCR of the TCR CDR3 was HTBI. MiXCR, run by TCRdb on the multiplex PCR reads, gives a single entry per CDR3 protein. The sample records some 250,000 distinct CDR3 sequences, less than 15% being singletons.

The sequence came from a woman in her thirties or forties with Graves' hyperthyroidism that later progressed to Graves' ophthalmopathy. The J gene is TRBJ2-7, the V gene TRBV7-9; no reliable D call. The sequenced sample consisted of blood. For the CDR3, the DNA is TGTGCCAGCAGCTCGAAGATCTTCTCCTACGAGCAGTACTTC. Its protein is CASSSKIFSYEQYF.